This paragraph reports one TCR beta chain. The CDR3 loop spans 15 amino acids. CDR1 and CDR2 (germline): MNHEY, SVGEGT. V lost 4 bases to trimming and J lost 0 bases, with 12 bases between them. TCRdb independently ran MiXCR on the RACE reads; one entry per CDR3 protein. The sample shows approximately 52,000 distinct CDR3 sequences, around 9.4% of them seen only once. The data were obtained in a study of human T cells and chemical hapten exposure. Indicated time point: pre-sensitization, week 0. Treatment meaning: therapeutic diphenylcyclopropenone sensitization with weekly scalp DPC. This clonotype originated in a woman in her thirties or forties with alopecia areata. Some clones in this sample may be carry-over from other donors' samples. The sequenced sample was whole blood, obtained in connection with sensitization to the hapten diphenylcyclopropenone (DPC). V is TRBV6-2 or TRBV6-3 and J is TRBJ1-1; D may be TRBD1 (5 bases). This CDR3 is CASSSRQTLNTEAFF. The CDR3 DNA sequence: TGTGCCAGCAGTTCTCGACAGACTTTGAACACTGAAGCTTTCTTT.